The clone carrying this TCR beta chain was seen a single time. Seattle researchers signed up patients amid active infection and tracked them longitudinally. This specimen comes from a study of blood T cell repertoires in COVID-19. Study context: Collection of acute and convalescent COVID-19 samples took place in the United States, Italy and Spain. The analysed material was cDNA or gDNA that came from T cells, B-cell-depleted T cells, or PBMCs.

The CDR3 is 15 amino acids. Germline V gene sequence: CDR1 SGHTA, CDR2 FQGNSA. The germline V and J ends were trimmed by 3 bases and 0 bases, with 9 bases remaining between them. Study processing details: Counts of nucleated cells, estimated from reference gene primer amplification, were obtained. TCRdb's copy holds only in-frame clones and misses some; the assay was immunoSEQ multiplex PCR. That table furnishes V, J and clone size, whereas the DNA furnished D and trimming. This table has over 150,000 clones, about 85% appearing once. Sequenced: peripheral blood. This clonotype was obtained from a man older than 75 with COVID-19, enrolled during active disease. This chain uses TRBV7-2 with TRBJ2-1; no definite D call. CDR3 loop: CASSFAIDSYNEQFF. As DNA, the CDR3 is TGTGCCAGCAGCTTCGCGATCGACTCCTACAATGAGCAGTTCTTC.